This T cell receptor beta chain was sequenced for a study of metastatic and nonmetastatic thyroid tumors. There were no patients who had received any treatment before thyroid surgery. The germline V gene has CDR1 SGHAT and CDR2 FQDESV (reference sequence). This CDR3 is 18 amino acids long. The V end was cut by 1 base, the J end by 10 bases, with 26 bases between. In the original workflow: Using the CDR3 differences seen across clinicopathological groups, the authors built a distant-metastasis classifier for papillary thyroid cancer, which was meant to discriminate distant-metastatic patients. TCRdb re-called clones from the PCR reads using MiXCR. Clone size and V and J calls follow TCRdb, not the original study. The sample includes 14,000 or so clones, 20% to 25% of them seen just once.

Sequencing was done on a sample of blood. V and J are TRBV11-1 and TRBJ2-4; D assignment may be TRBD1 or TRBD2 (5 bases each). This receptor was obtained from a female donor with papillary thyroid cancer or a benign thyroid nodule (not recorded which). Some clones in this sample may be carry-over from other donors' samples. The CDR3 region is CASSLEFRSGTGSGIQYF. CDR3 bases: TGTGCCAGCAGCTTAGAGTTCCGATCAGGGACGGGGTCGGGGATTCAGTACTTC.